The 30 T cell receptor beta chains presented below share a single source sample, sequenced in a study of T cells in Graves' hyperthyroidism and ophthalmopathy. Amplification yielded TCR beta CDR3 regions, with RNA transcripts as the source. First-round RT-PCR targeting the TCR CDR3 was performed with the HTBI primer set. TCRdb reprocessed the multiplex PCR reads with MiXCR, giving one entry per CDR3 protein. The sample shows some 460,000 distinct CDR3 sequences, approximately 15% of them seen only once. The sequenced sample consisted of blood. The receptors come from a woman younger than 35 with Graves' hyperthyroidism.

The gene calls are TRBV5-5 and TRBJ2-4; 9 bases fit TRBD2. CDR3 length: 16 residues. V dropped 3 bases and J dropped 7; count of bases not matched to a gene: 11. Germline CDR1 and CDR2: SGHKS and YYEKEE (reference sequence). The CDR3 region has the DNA TGTGCCAGCAGCTCAGGGCGGGGGGGGCTTCGGAACATTCAGTACTTC. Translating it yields CASSSGRGGLRNIQYF.

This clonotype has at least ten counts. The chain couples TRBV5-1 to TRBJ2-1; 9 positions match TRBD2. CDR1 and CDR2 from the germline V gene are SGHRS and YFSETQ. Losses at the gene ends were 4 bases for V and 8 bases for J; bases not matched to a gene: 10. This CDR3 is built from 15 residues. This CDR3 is CASSQPPSGVDEQFF. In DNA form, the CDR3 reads TGCGCCAGCAGCCAGCCCCCTAGCGGGGTGGATGAGCAGTTCTTC.

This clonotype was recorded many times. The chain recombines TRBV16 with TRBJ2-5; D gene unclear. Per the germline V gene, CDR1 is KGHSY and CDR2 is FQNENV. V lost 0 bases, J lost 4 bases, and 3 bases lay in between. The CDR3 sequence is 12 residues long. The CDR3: CASSQSGETQYF. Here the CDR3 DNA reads TGTGCCAGCAGCCAATCGGGAGAGACCCAGTACTTC.

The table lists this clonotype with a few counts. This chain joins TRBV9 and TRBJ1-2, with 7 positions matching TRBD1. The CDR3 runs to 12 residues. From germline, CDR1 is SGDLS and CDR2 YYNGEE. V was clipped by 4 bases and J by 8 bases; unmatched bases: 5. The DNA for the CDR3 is TGTGCCAGCAGCACACAGGGGACAGGCTACACCTTC. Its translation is CASSTQGTGYTF.

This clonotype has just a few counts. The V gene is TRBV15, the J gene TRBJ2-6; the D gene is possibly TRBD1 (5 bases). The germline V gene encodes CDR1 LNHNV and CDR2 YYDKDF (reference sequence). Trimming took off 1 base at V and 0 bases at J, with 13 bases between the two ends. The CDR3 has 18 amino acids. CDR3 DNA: TGTGCCACCAGCAGAGGTGCTTCAGGGCGCTCTGGGGCCAACGTCCTGACTTTC. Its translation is CATSRGASGRSGANVLTF. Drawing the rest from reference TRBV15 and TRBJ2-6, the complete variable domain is DAMVIQNPRYQVTQFGKPVTLSCSQTLNHNVMYWYQQKSSQAPKLLFHYYDKDFNNEADTPDNFQSRRPNTSFCFLDIRSPGLGDTAMYLCATSRGASGRSGANVLTFGAGSRLTVL.

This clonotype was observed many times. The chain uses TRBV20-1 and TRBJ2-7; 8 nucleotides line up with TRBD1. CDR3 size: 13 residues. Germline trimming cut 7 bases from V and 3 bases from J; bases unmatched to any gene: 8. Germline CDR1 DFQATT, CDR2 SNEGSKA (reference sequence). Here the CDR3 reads CSVTGQGYYEQYF. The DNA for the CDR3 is TGCAGTGTTACCGGACAGGGTTACTACGAGCAGTACTTC.

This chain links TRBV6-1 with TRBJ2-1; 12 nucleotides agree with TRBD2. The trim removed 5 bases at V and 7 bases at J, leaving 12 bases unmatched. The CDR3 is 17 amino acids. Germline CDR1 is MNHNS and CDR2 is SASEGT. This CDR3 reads CASSISSGRALANEQFF. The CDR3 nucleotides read TGTGCCAGCAGTATATCTAGCGGGAGGGCCCTCGCGAATGAGCAGTTCTTC.

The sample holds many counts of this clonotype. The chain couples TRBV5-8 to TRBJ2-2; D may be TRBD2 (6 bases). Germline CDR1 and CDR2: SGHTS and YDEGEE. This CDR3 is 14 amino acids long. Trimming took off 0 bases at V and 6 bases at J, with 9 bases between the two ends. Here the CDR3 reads CASSLVGGSGELFF. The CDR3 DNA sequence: TGTGCCAGCAGCTTGGTTGGGGGGTCCGGGGAGCTGTTTTTT.

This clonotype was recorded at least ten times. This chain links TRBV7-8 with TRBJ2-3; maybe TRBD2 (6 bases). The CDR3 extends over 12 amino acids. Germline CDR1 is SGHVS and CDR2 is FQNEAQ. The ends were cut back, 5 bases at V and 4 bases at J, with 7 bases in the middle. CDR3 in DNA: TGTGCCAGCAGCGGGGGGTCAGATACGCAGTATTTT. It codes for CASSGGSDTQYF.

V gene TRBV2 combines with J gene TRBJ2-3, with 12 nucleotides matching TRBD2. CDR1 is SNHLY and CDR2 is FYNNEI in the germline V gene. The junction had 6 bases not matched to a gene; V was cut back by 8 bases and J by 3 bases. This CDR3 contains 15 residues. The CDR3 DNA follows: TGTGCCAGCGGAAGACTAGCGGGAGTAACAGATACGCAGTATTTT. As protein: CASGRLAGVTDTQYF. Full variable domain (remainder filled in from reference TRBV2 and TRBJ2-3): EPEVTQTPSHQVTQMGQEVILRCVPISNHLYFYWYRQILGQKVEFLVSFYNNEISEKSEIFDDQFSVERPDGSNFTLKIRSTKLEDSAMYFCASGRLAGVTDTQYFGPGTRLTVL.

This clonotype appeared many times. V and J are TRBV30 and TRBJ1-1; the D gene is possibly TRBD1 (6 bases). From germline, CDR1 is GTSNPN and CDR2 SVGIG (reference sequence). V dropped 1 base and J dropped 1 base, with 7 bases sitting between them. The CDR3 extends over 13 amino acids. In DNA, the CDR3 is TGTGCCTGGAGTGGGGGGGCGAACACTGAAGCTTTCTTT. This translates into CAWSGGANTEAFF.

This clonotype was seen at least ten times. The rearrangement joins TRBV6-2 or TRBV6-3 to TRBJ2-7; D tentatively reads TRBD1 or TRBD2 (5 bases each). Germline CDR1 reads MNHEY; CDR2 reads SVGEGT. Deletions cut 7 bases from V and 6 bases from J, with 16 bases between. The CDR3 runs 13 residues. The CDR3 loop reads CASKSGATSEQYF. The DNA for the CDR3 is TGTGCCAGCAAATCCGGGGCCACCTCCGAGCAGTACTTC.

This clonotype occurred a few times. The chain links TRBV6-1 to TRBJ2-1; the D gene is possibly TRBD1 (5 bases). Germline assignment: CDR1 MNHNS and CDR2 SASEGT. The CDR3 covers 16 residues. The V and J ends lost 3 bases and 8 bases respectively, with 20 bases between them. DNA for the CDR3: TGTGCCAGCAGTGAGATGGGGCCTCTTTCTTCGGATGAGCAGTTCTTC. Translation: CASSEMGPLSSDEQFF.

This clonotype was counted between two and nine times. The chain's CDR3 is CASSSEGLDGDTQYF. The CDR3 bases are TGTGCCAGCAGCTCCGAGGGGCTTGACGGAGATACGCAGTATTTT. The V and J genes are TRBV7-2 and TRBJ2-3, with D perhaps TRBD1 or TRBD2 (5 bases each). The CDR3 spans 15 residues. CDR1 and CDR2 from the germline V gene are SGHTA and FQGNSA. Trimming removed 4 bases at V and 5 bases at J, with 16 bases between. The whole variable domain, remainder taken from reference TRBV7-2 and TRBJ2-3, is GAGVSQSPSNKVTEKGKDVELRCDPISGHTALYWYRQSLGQGLEFLIYFQGNSAPDKSGLPSDRFSAERTGGSVSTLTIQRTQQEDSAVYLCASSSEGLDGDTQYFGPGTRLTVL.

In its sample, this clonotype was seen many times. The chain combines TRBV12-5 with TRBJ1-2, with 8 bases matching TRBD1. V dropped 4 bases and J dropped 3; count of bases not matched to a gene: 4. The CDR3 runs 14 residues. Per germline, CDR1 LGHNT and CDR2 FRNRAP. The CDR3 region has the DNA TGTGCTAGTGGTTCCTTGACAGGGGACTATGGCTACACCTTC. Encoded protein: CASGSLTGDYGYTF.

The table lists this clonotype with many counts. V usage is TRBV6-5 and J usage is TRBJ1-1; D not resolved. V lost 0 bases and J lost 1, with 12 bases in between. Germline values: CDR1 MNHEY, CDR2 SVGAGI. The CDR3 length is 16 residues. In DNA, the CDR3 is TGTGCCAGCAGTTACTCGTTGGCGGCGGGGAACACTGAAGCTTTCTTT. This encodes CASSYSLAAGNTEAFF.

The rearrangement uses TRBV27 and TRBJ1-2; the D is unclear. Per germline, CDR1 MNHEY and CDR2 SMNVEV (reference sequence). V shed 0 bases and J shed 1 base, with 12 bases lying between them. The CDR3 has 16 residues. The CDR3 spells CASSLSETPHNYGYTF. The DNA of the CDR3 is TGTGCCAGCAGTTTATCGGAAACACCACATAACTATGGCTACACCTTC.

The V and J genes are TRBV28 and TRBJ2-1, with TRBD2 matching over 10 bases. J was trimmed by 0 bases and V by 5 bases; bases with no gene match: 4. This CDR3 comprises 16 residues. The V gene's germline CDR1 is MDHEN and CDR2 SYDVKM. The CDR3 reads CASSVSGRRSYNEQFF. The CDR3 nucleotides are TGTGCCAGCAGTGTTAGCGGGAGGCGCTCCTACAATGAGCAGTTCTTC.

Here the CDR3 reads CSASAPGTGELFF. CDR3 DNA sequence: TGCAGTGCTAGCGCCCCGGGGACCGGGGAGCTGTTTTTT. The chain has TRBV20-1 and TRBJ2-2; a possible D gene is TRBD2 (5 bases). V was cut by 3 bases and J by 5 bases, with 10 bases left in between. Per germline, CDR1 DFQATT and CDR2 SNEGSKA (reference sequence). CDR3 size: 13 residues.

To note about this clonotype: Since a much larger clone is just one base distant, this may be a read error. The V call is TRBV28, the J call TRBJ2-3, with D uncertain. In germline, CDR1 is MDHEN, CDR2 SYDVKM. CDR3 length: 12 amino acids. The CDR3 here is CTSSRRDDTQYF. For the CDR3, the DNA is TGTACCAGCAGTCGTCGAGATGATACGCAGTATTTT.

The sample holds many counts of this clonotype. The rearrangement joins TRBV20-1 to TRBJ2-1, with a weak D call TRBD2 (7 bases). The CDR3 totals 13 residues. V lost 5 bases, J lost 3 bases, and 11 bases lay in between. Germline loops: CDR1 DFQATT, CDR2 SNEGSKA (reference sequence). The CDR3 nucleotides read TGCAGTGCTGGGGAGGGGGACTACAATGAGCAGTTCTTC. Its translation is CSAGEGDYNEQFF.

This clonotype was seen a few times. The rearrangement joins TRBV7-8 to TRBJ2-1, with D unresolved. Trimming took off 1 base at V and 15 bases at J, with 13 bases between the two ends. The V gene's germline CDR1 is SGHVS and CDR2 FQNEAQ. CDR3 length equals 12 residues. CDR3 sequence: CASSLEMGNGFF. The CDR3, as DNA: TGTGCCAGCAGCTTAGAAATGGGGAACGGGTTCTTC. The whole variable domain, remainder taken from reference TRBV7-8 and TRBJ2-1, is GAGVSQSPRYKVAKRGQDVALRCDPISGHVSLFWYQQALGQGPEFLTYFQNEAQLDKSGLPSDRFFAERPEGSVSTLKIQRTQQEDSAVYLCASSLEMGNGFFGPGTRLTVL.

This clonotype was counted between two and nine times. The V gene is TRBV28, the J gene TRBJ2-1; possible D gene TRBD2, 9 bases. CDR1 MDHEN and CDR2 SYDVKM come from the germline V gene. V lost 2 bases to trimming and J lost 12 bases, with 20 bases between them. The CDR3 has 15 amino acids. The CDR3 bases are TGTGCCAGCAGTTTAAGGCTAGCGGGGACAGGCGGGCAGTTCTTC. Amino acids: CASSLRLAGTGGQFF.

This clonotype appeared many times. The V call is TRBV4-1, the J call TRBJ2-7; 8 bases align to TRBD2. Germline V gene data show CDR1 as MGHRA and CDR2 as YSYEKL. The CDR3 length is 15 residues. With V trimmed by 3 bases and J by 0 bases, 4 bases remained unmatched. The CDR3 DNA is TGCGCCAGCAGCCATGGCGGGGGGCACTCCTACGAGCAGTACTTC. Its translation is CASSHGGGHSYEQYF.

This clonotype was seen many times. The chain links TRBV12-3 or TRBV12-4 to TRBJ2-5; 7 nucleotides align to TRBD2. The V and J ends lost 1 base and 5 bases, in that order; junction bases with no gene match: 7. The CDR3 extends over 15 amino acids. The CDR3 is CASSLEAGDGETQYF. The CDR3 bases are TGTGCCAGCAGTTTAGAGGCGGGGGATGGCGAGACCCAGTACTTC.

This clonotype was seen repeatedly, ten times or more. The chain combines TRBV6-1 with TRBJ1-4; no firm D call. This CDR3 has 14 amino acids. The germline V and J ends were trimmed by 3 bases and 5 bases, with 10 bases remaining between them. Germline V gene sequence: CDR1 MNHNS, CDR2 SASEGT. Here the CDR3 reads CASSDPGRNEKLFF. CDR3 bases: TGTGCCAGCAGTGACCCGGGCCGGAATGAAAAACTGTTTTTT.

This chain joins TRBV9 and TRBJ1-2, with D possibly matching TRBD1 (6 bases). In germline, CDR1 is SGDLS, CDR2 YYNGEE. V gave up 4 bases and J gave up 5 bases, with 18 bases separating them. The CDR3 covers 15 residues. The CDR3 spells CASSPSGGPGYGYTF. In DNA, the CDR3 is TGTGCCAGCAGCCCTAGCGGGGGGCCGGGGTATGGCTACACCTTC. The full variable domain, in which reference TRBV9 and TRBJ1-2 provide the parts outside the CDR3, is DSGVTQTPKHLITATGQRVTLRCSPRSGDLSVYWYQQSLDQGLQFLIQYYNGEERAKGNILERFSAQQFPDLHSELNLSSLELGDSALYFCASSPSGGPGYGYTFGSGTRLTVV.

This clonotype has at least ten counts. Here the CDR3 reads CASSPPRTSGSLAKNIQYF. The CDR3 nucleotides are TGTGCCAGCAGCCCCCCCCGAACTAGCGGGTCTCTAGCCAAAAACATTCAGTACTTC. The chain is built from TRBV7-9 and TRBJ2-4; 9 bases match TRBD2. V was clipped by 5 bases and J by 0 bases; unmatched bases: 14. CDR1 SEHNR and CDR2 FQNEAQ come from the germline V gene (reference sequence). There are 19 residues in the CDR3.

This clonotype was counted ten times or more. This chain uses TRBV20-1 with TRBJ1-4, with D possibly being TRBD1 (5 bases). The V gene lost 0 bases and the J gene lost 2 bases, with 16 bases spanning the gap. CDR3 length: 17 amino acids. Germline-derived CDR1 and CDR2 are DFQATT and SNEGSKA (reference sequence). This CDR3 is CSARDARLGATNEKLFF. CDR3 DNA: TGCAGTGCTAGAGACGCGCGTTTAGGGGCGACTAATGAAAAACTGTTTTTT.

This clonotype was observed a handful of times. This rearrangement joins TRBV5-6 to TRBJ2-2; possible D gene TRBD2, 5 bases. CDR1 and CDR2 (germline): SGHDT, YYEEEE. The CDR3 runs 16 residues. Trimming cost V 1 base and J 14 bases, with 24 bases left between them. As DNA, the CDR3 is TGTGCCAGCAGCTTGACGTGGCGGGCCGGCCCGGGGAAACTGTTTTTT. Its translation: CASSLTWRAGPGKLFF.